The clone carrying this T cell receptor (beta chain) was seen many times. Its specificity is unknown. Construction of naive CD8 libraries employed about 19,000 to 1,100,000 sorted cells together with 10%, 30% or 50% RNA. Naive CD8 T cells underwent sorting with the CD8+CD4-CCR7+CD45RA+ definition. This sample stems from a study of molecular identifiers for immune sequencing clone quantification. Study-level points and caveats: Identical barcode-sharing TCR molecules could lead to underestimated sizes for highly expanded clones.

In germline, CDR1 is SQVTM, CDR2 ANQGSEA. The CDR3 consists of 17 residues. V shed 5 bases and J 2 bases; nucleotides not matched to a gene: 14. With listed TCR primers and previously described methods, bulk TCR libraries were prepared. MiXCR, applied by TCRdb to the PCR reads, yields one record per CDR3 protein. Among some 65,000 distinct CDR3 sequences listed, approximately 18% were seen once. The genes are TRBV29-1 and TRBJ2-5, with 10 bases aligning to TRBD1. The receptor comes from a human donor in good health. Some libraries in this study had Jurkat cell RNA spiked in. Sequenced material: naive CD8+ T cells from blood, with Jurkat cell RNA spiked in. The subset is: FACS-sorted CD8+CD4-CCR7+CD45RA+ naive T cells. The CDR3 region has the DNA TGCAGCGTTAGAGGACAGGGGGTTTGGAGGAGTCAAGAGACCCAGTACTTC. This translates into CSVRGQGVWRSQETQYF.